The sequence of this TCR beta chain was determined in a study of chemoradiotherapy in HPV16-positive cancers. Germline loops: CDR1 MNHEY, CDR2 SVGAGI. The ends were cut back, 2 bases at V and 7 bases at J, with 14 bases in the middle. There are 14 residues in the CDR3. Libraries were prepared by immunoSEQ multiplex PCR; TCRdb keeps only in-frame clonotypes and omits some of them. Of 4,500 to 5,000 clones listed, 90% to 95% are singletons. The source was tumor tissue, collected from a patient who underwent chemoradiotherapy. This clonotype was obtained from a human donor with HPV-associated anogenital cancer. The chain couples TRBV6-5 to TRBJ1-2, with D possibly matching TRBD1 (5 bases). The CDR3: CASSYNRQLSGYTF. The DNA of the CDR3 is TGTGCCAGCAGTTACAATCGACAGCTCTCTGGCTACACCTTC.